The next 21 T cell receptor beta chains were all read from a single sample in a study of cytomegalovirus exposure and HLA in healthy donors. The PCR used 60 Vbeta and 13 Jbeta primers. The table came from immunoSEQ multiplex PCR; TCRdb's copy has only in-frame clones and leaves some out. The data contain around 100,000 clones, approximately 84% of them singletons. Sequencing was performed on PBMCs. The receptor source for this set is a man aged 18 to 29 in good health and CMV-seronegative.

The chain recombines TRBV28 with TRBJ2-5, with 7 bases identical to TRBD1. The CDR3 covers 15 residues. From germline, CDR1 is MDHEN and CDR2 SYDVKM. With 3 bases clipped from V and 4 bases from J, the junction kept 8 bases outside the gene matches. The CDR3: CASSFARGWGETQYF. DNA of the CDR3: TGTGCCAGCAGTTTCGCCAGGGGGTGGGGAGAGACCCAGTACTTC.

This clone was detected a few times. The genes are TRBV11-2 and TRBJ1-5, with D uncertain. The germline V and J ends were trimmed by 0 bases and 6 bases, with 6 bases remaining between them. The CDR3 totals 13 residues. Germline V gene sequence: CDR1 SGHAT, CDR2 FQNNGV. The CDR3 nucleotides are TGTGCCAGCAGCTTAGAACAGCTTCAGCCCCAGCATTTT. Translated, it gives CASSLEQLQPQHF.

The V and J genes are TRBV7-9 and TRBJ2-7; TRBD2 matches at 8 bases. The CDR3 sequence is 15 residues long. The J segment lost 1 base and the V segment lost 3 bases, leaving 5 bases of the junction unmatched. Germline CDR1 is SEHNR and CDR2 is FQNEAQ (reference sequence). DNA for the CDR3: TGTGCCAGCAGCTTCCCGGGACTAGGTTCCTACGAGCAGTACTTC. Protein sequence: CASSFPGLGSYEQYF. Combining the CDR3 with reference TRBV7-9 and TRBJ2-7 gives the whole variable domain DTGVSQNPRHKITKRGQNVTFRCDPISEHNRLYWYRQTLGQGPEFLTYFQNEAQLEKSRLLSDRFSAERPKGSFSTLEIQRTEQGDSAMYLCASSFPGLGSYEQYFGPGTRLTVT.

The rearrangement uses TRBV2 and TRBJ1-3; a weak D match, TRBD1 (6 bases). V was clipped by 4 bases and J by 4 bases, with 17 bases between them. Germline lookup yields CDR1 SNHLY and CDR2 FYNNEI. The CDR3 loop spans 16 amino acids. CDR3 nucleotide sequence: TGTGCCAGCAGTGGGATGTCTACAGGGACAGGAAACACCATATATTTT. Its protein is CASSGMSTGTGNTIYF.

This clone came up once. The V and J genes are TRBV15 and TRBJ2-7; TRBD2 matches at 8 bases. Germline-derived CDR1 and CDR2 are LNHNV and YYDKDF (reference sequence). The V gene end was trimmed by 1 base and the J gene end by 5 bases; junction bases not matched to a gene: 4. The CDR3 has 14 residues. CDR3: CATSRGAGVNEQYF. As DNA, the CDR3 is TGTGCCACCAGCAGAGGAGCGGGAGTCAACGAGCAGTACTTC.

The chain couples TRBV28 to TRBJ1-5, with 7 bases fitting TRBD1. Looked up from germline, CDR1 is MDHEN and CDR2 is SYDVKM. The CDR3 totals 15 residues. Losses at the gene ends were 5 bases for V and 5 bases for J; bases not matched to a gene: 9. CDR3 sequence (DNA): TGTGCCAGCAGTCCTCTTGACAGGGAAGATCAGCCCCAGCATTTT. Translation gives CASSPLDREDQPQHF.

The J gene is TRBJ1-2, the V gene TRBV18; 9 bases are a match to TRBD1. V trimming: 2 bases; J trimming: 4 bases; junction bases outside the gene matches: 8. Germline assignment: CDR1 KGHSH and CDR2 LQKENI. The CDR3 has 16 amino acids. The CDR3 here is CASSPMSQGARYGYTF. CDR3 in DNA: TGTGCCAGCTCACCAATGTCACAGGGGGCACGCTATGGCTACACCTTC.

V is TRBV2 and J is TRBJ2-1; 9 nucleotides match TRBD2. This CDR3 is built from 15 residues. The germline V gene has CDR1 SNHLY and CDR2 FYNNEI. Unmatched junction bases numbered 3, after V lost 2 bases and J lost 4 bases. DNA of the CDR3: TGTGCCAGCAGTGAACCTAGCGGGATTTACAATGAGCAGTTCTTC. Protein sequence: CASSEPSGIYNEQFF.

This clone was seen a handful of times. The CDR3: CASSYVSGTGKTEAFF. The CDR3, as DNA: TGTGCCAGCAGTTACGTTTCCGGGACAGGGAAGACTGAAGCTTTCTTT. V gene TRBV6-6 combines with J gene TRBJ1-1, with 9 bases that match TRBD1. In germline, CDR1 is MNHNY, CDR2 SVGAGI (reference sequence). The J segment lost 5 bases and the V segment lost 2 bases, leaving 9 bases of the junction unmatched. This CDR3 is built from 16 residues.

This sequence joins TRBV29-1 and TRBJ1-5, with TRBD1 as a possible D gene (5 bases). Germline CDR1 reads SQVTM; CDR2 reads ANQGSEA. Trimming cost V 7 bases and J 4 bases, with 14 bases left between them. The CDR3 extends over 13 amino acids. This chain's CDR3 is CSARRGDNQPQHF. The CDR3 DNA reads as TGCAGCGCCCGACGGGGGGATAATCAGCCCCAGCATTTT.

V usage is TRBV30 and J usage is TRBJ2-7, with 8 bases fitting TRBD1. V trimming: 4 bases; J trimming: 1 base; junction bases outside the gene matches: 6. The germline gives CDR1 GTSNPN, CDR2 SVGIG (reference sequence). This CDR3 comprises 14 residues. The CDR3, as DNA: TGTGCCTGGATGGCAGGGGGCCGGTCCTACGAGCAGTACTTC. Its protein product is CAWMAGGRSYEQYF.

The chain combines TRBV9 with TRBJ2-7; maybe TRBD2 (5 bases). Germline-derived CDR1 and CDR2 are SGDLS and YYNGEE. Deletions cut 1 base from V and 0 bases from J, with 11 bases between. The CDR3 is 15 residues long. As DNA, the CDR3 is TGTGCCAGCAGCGTAACGACGGGGAGCTCCTACGAGCAGTACTTC. Translated, it gives CASSVTTGSSYEQYF.

CDR3 DNA sequence: TGTGCCAGTAGTCCCGCCTTGAGGAGCTCCTACGAGCAGTACTTC. It yields the protein CASSPALRSSYEQYF. The J gene is TRBJ2-7, the V gene TRBV19; no clear D gene. V lost 5 bases to trimming and J lost 0 bases, with 14 bases between them. The CDR3 length is 15 residues. Germline V gene lookup returns CDR1 LNHDA and CDR2 SQIVND (reference sequence). Using reference TRBV19 and TRBJ2-7 for the parts outside the CDR3, the full variable domain is DGGITQSPKYLFRKEGQNVTLSCEQNLNHDAMYWYRQDPGQGLRLIYYSQIVNDFQKGDIAEGYSVSREKKESFPLTVTSAQKNPTAFYLCASSPALRSSYEQYFGPGTRLTVT.

This clone was observed a few times. The CDR3 reads CASRLGTANTEAFF. The CDR3 DNA reads as TGTGCCAGCCGTCTCGGGACAGCGAACACTGAAGCTTTCTTT. J is TRBJ1-1 and V is TRBV6-5; 7 nucleotides agree with TRBD1. The CDR3 spans 14 residues. The V gene end was trimmed by 8 bases and the J gene end by 1 base; junction bases not matched to a gene: 7. Per the germline V gene, CDR1 is MNHEY and CDR2 is SVGAGI.

The V gene is TRBV29-1, the J gene TRBJ1-2; 7 nucleotides agree with TRBD1. This CDR3 spans 12 amino acids. Trimming removed 6 bases from V and 3 bases from J; junction bases left unmatched: 4. The germline CDR1 and CDR2 sequences are SQVTM and ANQGSEA. The CDR3 is CSVPGQHYGYTF. The DNA of the CDR3 is TGCAGCGTACCGGGACAGCACTATGGCTACACCTTC.

CDR3 amino acids: CAWSGGGRAETQYF. CDR3 nucleotide sequence: TGTGCCTGGAGCGGGGGGGGCAGGGCGGAGACCCAGTACTTC. The rearrangement joins TRBV30 to TRBJ2-5; 8 bases map to TRBD2. After removal of 3 bases from V and 5 bases from J, the junction contained 8 bases not matched to a gene. The germline V gene has CDR1 GTSNPN and CDR2 SVGIG (reference sequence). The CDR3 runs 14 residues. Combining the CDR3 with reference TRBV30 and TRBJ2-5 gives the whole variable domain SQTIHQWPATLVQPVGSPLSLECTVEGTSNPNLYWYRQAAGRGLQLLFYSVGIGQISSEVPQNLSASRPQDRQFILSSKKLLLSDSGFYLCAWSGGGRAETQYFGPGTRLLVL.

The chain employs TRBV5-1 and TRBJ2-3, with TRBD1 matching over 7 bases. The CDR3 contains 17 residues. The trim removed 0 bases at V and 0 bases at J, leaving 7 bases unmatched. Per the germline V gene, CDR1 is SGHRS and CDR2 is YFSETQ. Here the CDR3 DNA reads TGCGCCAGCAGCTTGGGGGACAGTCCTTCTAGCACAGATACGCAGTATTTT. It is translated as CASSLGDSPSSTDTQYF.

The chain uses TRBV5-1 and TRBJ2-1; the match to TRBD2 covers 14 bases. With 0 bases clipped from V and 8 bases from J, the junction kept 1 base outside the gene matches. Germline V gene sequence: CDR1 SGHRS, CDR2 YFSETQ. The CDR3 loop spans 15 amino acids. As DNA, the CDR3 is TGCGCCAGCAGCTTGGAGACTAGCGGGAGGGATGAGCAGTTCTTC. It codes for CASSLETSGRDEQFF.

This sequence joins TRBV9 and TRBJ2-1, with 10 bases identical to TRBD1. The CDR3 has 14 amino acids. Germline loops: CDR1 SGDLS, CDR2 YYNGEE. Trimming cost V 4 bases and J 9 bases; bases outside gene matches: 7. The CDR3 region has the DNA TGTGCCAGCAGCAAGGGACAGGGGTTAAGTGAGCAGTTCTTC. Protein sequence: CASSKGQGLSEQFF.

This chain connects TRBV4-3 to TRBJ1-3; 7 bases match TRBD1. Per the germline V gene, CDR1 is LGHNA and CDR2 is YSLEER. Losses at the gene ends were 2 bases for V and 0 bases for J; bases not matched to a gene: 13. The CDR3 extends over 19 amino acids. DNA for the CDR3: TGCGCCAGCAGCCAACACCGAGCAGGGCAGGGGGTCTCTGGAAACACCATATATTTT. This sequence encodes CASSQHRAGQGVSGNTIYF.

J is TRBJ1-5 and V is TRBV21-1; TRBD1 is taken as the D call from the table, unchecked against the DNA. TRBV21-1 is assigned pseudogene status. This CDR3 has 18 residues. The CDR3 reads CASSKHGDLDRANQPQHF. CDR3 nucleotides: TGTGCCAGCAGCAAACACGGCGATCTGGACAGGGCTAATCAGCCCCAGCATTTT.